The rows below give T cell receptor beta chains drawn from one sample of a study of blood T cells in healthy people across ages. A single record per CDR3 protein comes from TCRdb applying MiXCR to the 5' RACE reads. The sample gives hundreds of thousands of distinct CDR3 sequences, roughly 25% of which show up once; 9.4% is in the top ten. These data also formed part of another study, on T cells of mothers and their children.

Source material: blood. Receptors originate from a boy between 10 and 17 years old in good health. CDR3s include the opening cysteine and the closing phenylalanine or tryptophan. A D gene is named only where the DNA matches it firmly. Only part of the rows carry a size: once, few, many, or a class if the clone is expanded.

d_gene: -
abundance: -
v_gene: TRBV20-1
j_gene: TRBJ2-5
len: 15
CDR3nt: TGCAGTGCTAGAGATCCAGGACTCTCACAAGAGACCCAGTACTTC
CDR3aa: CSARDPGLSQETQYF

d_gene: TRBD1
abundance: -
v_gene: TRBV5-6
j_gene: TRBJ1-6
len: 16
CDR3nt: TGTGCCAGCAGCCCAGACGGGACAGTCTATAATTCACCCCTCCACTTT
CDR3aa: CASSPDGTVYNSPLHF

d_gene: -
abundance: -
v_gene: TRBV12-3/TRBV12-4
j_gene: TRBJ2-7
len: 14
CDR3nt: TGTGCCAGCAGTTCGGGGCTAGACCCCTACGAGCAGTACTTC
CDR3aa: CASSSGLDPYEQYF

d_gene: -
abundance: -
v_gene: TRBV3-1
j_gene: TRBJ1-5
len: 16
CDR3nt: TGTGCCAGCAGCCAAGGGTTTAGGGGACGCAATCAGCCCCAGCATTTT
CDR3aa: CASSQGFRGRNQPQHF

d_gene: -
abundance: -
v_gene: TRBV11-2
j_gene: TRBJ2-2
len: 15
CDR3nt: TGTGCCAGCAGTTACGCCGGCTCGAACACCGGGGAGCTGTTTTTT
CDR3aa: CASSYAGSNTGELFF

d_gene: TRBD2
abundance: many
v_gene: TRBV7-9
j_gene: TRBJ2-1
len: 14
CDR3nt: TGTGCCAGCAGCTTATCTAGCGGGAGAAATGAGCAGTTCTTC
CDR3aa: CASSLSSGRNEQFF

d_gene: -
abundance: -
v_gene: TRBV28
j_gene: TRBJ1-6
len: 14
CDR3nt: TGTGCCAGCAGACCGACAGTTCTTAATTCACCCCTCCACTTT
CDR3aa: CASRPTVLNSPLHF

d_gene: -
abundance: -
v_gene: TRBV7-7
j_gene: TRBJ2-4
len: 15
CDR3nt: TGTGCTAGCAGCCCTCGTGGGAGAGCCAAAAACATTCAGTACTTC
CDR3aa: CASSPRGRAKNIQYF

d_gene: TRBD1
abundance: few
v_gene: TRBV4-1
j_gene: TRBJ2-7
len: 16
CDR3nt: TGCGCCAGCAGCCAAGGTGACAGGGGACCTCCATACGAGCAGTACTTC
CDR3aa: CASSQGDRGPPYEQYF

d_gene: TRBD2
abundance: few
v_gene: TRBV20-1
j_gene: TRBJ2-5
len: 14
CDR3nt: TGCAGTGCTACATCGGGAGGGTCGGAAGAGACCCAGTACTTC
CDR3aa: CSATSGGSEETQYF

d_gene: -
abundance: few
v_gene: TRBV12-3/TRBV12-4
j_gene: TRBJ1-5
len: 17
CDR3nt: TGTGCCAGCAGTTTCCAGGGCGGAGGGGCAACGGATCTGCCCCAGCATTTT
CDR3aa: CASSFQGGGATDLPQHF

d_gene: -
abundance: few
v_gene: TRBV28
j_gene: TRBJ1-5
len: 12
CDR3nt: TGTGCCAATTCGAAGGGGAATCAGCCCCAGCATTTT
CDR3aa: CANSKGNQPQHF

d_gene: -
abundance: few
v_gene: TRBV14
j_gene: TRBJ1-2
len: 13
CDR3nt: TGTGCCAGCAGCCGCTCCGGGGGGTATGGCTACACCTTC
CDR3aa: CASSRSGGYGYTF

d_gene: -
abundance: -
v_gene: TRBV28
j_gene: TRBJ2-1
len: 13
CDR3nt: TGTGCCAGCAGGGATCAGGGCCACAATGGGCAGTTCTTC
CDR3aa: CASRDQGHNGQFF

d_gene: -
abundance: few
v_gene: TRBV20-1
j_gene: TRBJ2-3
len: 14
CDR3nt: TGCAGTGCTAGAGATAACGGAGTCACAGATACGCAGTATTTT
CDR3aa: CSARDNGVTDTQYF

d_gene: TRBD2
abundance: few
v_gene: TRBV7-9
j_gene: TRBJ2-2
len: 16
CDR3nt: TGTGCCAGCAGCCCTAGTAGCGCGGGAGGCACCGGGGAGCTGTTTTTT
CDR3aa: CASSPSSAGGTGELFF

d_gene: -
abundance: -
v_gene: TRBV15
j_gene: TRBJ1-6
len: 16
CDR3nt: TGTGCCACCAGCAGAGACCGCATCCCGTATAATTCACCCCTCCACTTT
CDR3aa: CATSRDRIPYNSPLHF

d_gene: TRBD2
abundance: -
v_gene: TRBV28
j_gene: TRBJ2-7
len: 15
CDR3nt: TGTGCCAGCAGTCCAAGGACTAGTCGGATCTACGAGCAGTACTTC
CDR3aa: CASSPRTSRIYEQYF

d_gene: -
abundance: -
v_gene: TRBV12-3/TRBV12-4
j_gene: TRBJ2-1
len: 13
CDR3nt: TGTGCCAGCAGTTTAGCGCTATTCGATGAGCAGTTCTTC
CDR3aa: CASSLALFDEQFF

d_gene: -
abundance: -
v_gene: TRBV4-2
j_gene: TRBJ2-1
len: 16
CDR3nt: TGTGCCAGCAGCCAAGATCGGGCTAGCAGTCACAATGAGCAGTTCTTC
CDR3aa: CASSQDRASSHNEQFF

d_gene: TRBD2
abundance: -
v_gene: TRBV5-4
j_gene: TRBJ2-1
len: 15
CDR3nt: TGTGCCAGCAGCGGACTAGCGGGGGCCTACAATGAGCGGTTCTTC
CDR3aa: CASSGLAGAYNERFF

d_gene: TRBD1
abundance: -
v_gene: TRBV20-1
j_gene: TRBJ2-3
len: 15
CDR3nt: TGCAGTGCTACGCCCAGGACAGGGGTAGGAGATACGCAGTATTTT
CDR3aa: CSATPRTGVGDTQYF

d_gene: TRBD2
abundance: -
v_gene: TRBV20-1
j_gene: TRBJ2-1
len: 15
CDR3nt: TGCAGTGCTAGTCCAGGACTAGCGGTTTACAATGAGCAGTTCTTC
CDR3aa: CSASPGLAVYNEQFF

d_gene: TRBD2
abundance: few
v_gene: TRBV9
j_gene: TRBJ2-6
len: 17
CDR3nt: TGTGCCAGCAGCGTAGATGGGACTAGCGCTGGGGCCAACGTCCTGACTTTC
CDR3aa: CASSVDGTSAGANVLTF

d_gene: -
abundance: few
v_gene: TRBV7-2
j_gene: TRBJ2-7
len: 11
CDR3nt: TGTGCCAGCAGCCCCAATTTTGAGCAGTACTTC
CDR3aa: CASSPNFEQYF

d_gene: TRBD2
abundance: few
v_gene: TRBV5-1
j_gene: TRBJ2-1
len: 15
CDR3nt: TGCGCCAGCAGCTTGGAGAGCGGGAGTATAAATGAGCAGTTCTTC
CDR3aa: CASSLESGSINEQFF

d_gene: TRBD1
abundance: few
v_gene: TRBV12-3/TRBV12-4
j_gene: TRBJ1-4
len: 14
CDR3nt: TGTGCCAGCAGTTTTTTCCCCGCTCAGGGGGGACTGTTTTTT
CDR3aa: CASSFFPAQGGLFF

d_gene: -
abundance: -
v_gene: TRBV4-2
j_gene: TRBJ2-5
len: 15
CDR3nt: TGTGCCAGCAGCCCCTGGACGGAACGAGAAGAGACCCAGTACTTC
CDR3aa: CASSPWTEREETQYF

d_gene: TRBD2
abundance: -
v_gene: TRBV7-2
j_gene: TRBJ2-1
len: 16
CDR3nt: TGTGCCAGCAGCACCCAACTAGCGGGAGGTTACAATGAGCAGTTCTTC
CDR3aa: CASSTQLAGGYNEQFF

d_gene: -
abundance: -
v_gene: TRBV7-9
j_gene: TRBJ2-7
len: 14
CDR3nt: TGTGCCAGCAGCCCTGAACAGGGCTCCTACGAGCAGTACTTC
CDR3aa: CASSPEQGSYEQYF

d_gene: -
abundance: -
v_gene: TRBV12-3/TRBV12-4
j_gene: TRBJ2-7
len: 15
CDR3nt: TGTGCCAGCAGTTTGAGTCCGGGGCCTAGGGGGGAGCAGTACTTC
CDR3aa: CASSLSPGPRGEQYF

d_gene: TRBD1
abundance: -
v_gene: TRBV29-1
j_gene: TRBJ2-7
len: 14
CDR3nt: TGCAGCGCCGGGTTAGGGGACAGGGGATACGAGCAGTACTTC
CDR3aa: CSAGLGDRGYEQYF

d_gene: -
abundance: -
v_gene: TRBV12-3/TRBV12-4
j_gene: TRBJ2-3
len: 14
CDR3nt: TGTGCCAGCAGTTTAGGGTCAGACACAGATACGCAGTATTTT
CDR3aa: CASSLGSDTDTQYF

d_gene: TRBD1
abundance: few
v_gene: TRBV28
j_gene: TRBJ1-2
len: 15
CDR3nt: TGTGCCAGCACCGTGACAGGGGCATCCAACTATGGCTACACCTTC
CDR3aa: CASTVTGASNYGYTF

d_gene: TRBD2
abundance: -
v_gene: TRBV20-1
j_gene: TRBJ2-7
len: 14
CDR3nt: TGCAGTGCTAGCCGAACTAGCGGTCCCTACGAGCAGTACTTC
CDR3aa: CSASRTSGPYEQYF

d_gene: TRBD2
abundance: -
v_gene: TRBV4-1
j_gene: TRBJ2-5
len: 15
CDR3nt: TGCGCCAGCAGCCAAGAGACTAGCGTAGCCTACGAGCAGTGCTTC
CDR3aa: CASSQETSVAYEQCF

d_gene: -
abundance: few
v_gene: TRBV20-1
j_gene: TRBJ2-7
len: 14
CDR3nt: TGCAGTGCCCCTGCTGGGGGAAAGCTCTACGAGCAGTACTTC
CDR3aa: CSAPAGGKLYEQYF

d_gene: -
abundance: -
v_gene: TRBV28
j_gene: TRBJ2-7
len: 13
CDR3nt: TGTGCCAGCAGTTTTATGGAGGTATACGAGCAGTACTTC
CDR3aa: CASSFMEVYEQYF

d_gene: TRBD1
abundance: few
v_gene: TRBV19
j_gene: TRBJ2-4
len: 13
CDR3nt: TGTGCCAGTAGTATATCTGACAGGGTGACTCAGTACTTC
CDR3aa: CASSISDRVTQYF

d_gene: -
abundance: -
v_gene: TRBV7-9
j_gene: TRBJ2-7
len: 16
CDR3nt: TGTGCCAGCAGCTTAGCTCCGGGCCGCGTGGACTCCGAGCAGTACTTC
CDR3aa: CASSLAPGRVDSEQYF

d_gene: -
abundance: few
v_gene: TRBV6-6
j_gene: TRBJ2-5
len: 14
CDR3nt: TGTGCCAGCAGTTACGGCACAAAAAAAGAGACCCAGTACTTC
CDR3aa: CASSYGTKKETQYF

d_gene: -
abundance: few
v_gene: TRBV7-8
j_gene: TRBJ1-2
len: 16
CDR3nt: TGTGCCAGCAGCTTTACCGCGACAGTACCTACAGCTGGCTACACCTTC
CDR3aa: CASSFTATVPTAGYTF